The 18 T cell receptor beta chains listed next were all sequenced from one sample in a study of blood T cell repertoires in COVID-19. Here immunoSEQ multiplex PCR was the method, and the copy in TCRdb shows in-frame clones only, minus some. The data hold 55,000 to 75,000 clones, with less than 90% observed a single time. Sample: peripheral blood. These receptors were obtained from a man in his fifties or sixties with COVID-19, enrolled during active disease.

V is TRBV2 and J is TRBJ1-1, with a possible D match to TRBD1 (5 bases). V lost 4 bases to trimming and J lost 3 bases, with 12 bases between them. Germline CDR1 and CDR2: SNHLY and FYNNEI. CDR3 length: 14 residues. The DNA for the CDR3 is TGTGCCAGCAGTGGGGGCGCTAGGGACACTGAAGCTTTCTTT. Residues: CASSGGARDTEAFF.

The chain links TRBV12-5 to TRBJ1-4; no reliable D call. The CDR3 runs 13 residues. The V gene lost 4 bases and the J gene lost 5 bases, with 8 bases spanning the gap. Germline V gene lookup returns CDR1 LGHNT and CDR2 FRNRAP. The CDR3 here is CASGSGQNEKLFF. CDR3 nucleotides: TGTGCTAGTGGTTCTGGGCAAAATGAAAAACTGTTTTTT. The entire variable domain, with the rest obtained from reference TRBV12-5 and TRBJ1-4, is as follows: DARVTQTPRHKVTEMGQEVTMRCQPILGHNTVFWYRQTMMQGLELLAYFRNRAPLDDSGMPKDRFSAEMPDATLATLKIQPSEPRDSAVYFCASGSGQNEKLFFGSGTQLSVL.

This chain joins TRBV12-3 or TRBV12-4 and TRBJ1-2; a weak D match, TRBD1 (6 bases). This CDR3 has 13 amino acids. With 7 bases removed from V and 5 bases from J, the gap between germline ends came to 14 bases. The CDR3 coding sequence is TGTGCCAGCAAGGGAGGGGGTGATTATGGCTACACCTTC. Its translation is CASKGGGDYGYTF.

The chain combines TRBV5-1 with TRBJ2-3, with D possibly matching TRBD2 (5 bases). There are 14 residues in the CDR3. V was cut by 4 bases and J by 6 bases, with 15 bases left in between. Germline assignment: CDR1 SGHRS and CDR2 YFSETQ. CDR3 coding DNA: TGCGCCAGCAGCCCCCAGCTAGCATCCGATACGCAGTATTTT. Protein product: CASSPQLASDTQYF.

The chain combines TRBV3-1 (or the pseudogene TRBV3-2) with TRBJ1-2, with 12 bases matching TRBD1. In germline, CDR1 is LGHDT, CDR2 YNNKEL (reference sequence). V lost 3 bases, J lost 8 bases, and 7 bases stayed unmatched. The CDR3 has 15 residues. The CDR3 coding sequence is TGTGCCAGCAGCCACCCGGGACAGGGGGCTTACGGCTACACCTTC. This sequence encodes CASSHPGQGAYGYTF.

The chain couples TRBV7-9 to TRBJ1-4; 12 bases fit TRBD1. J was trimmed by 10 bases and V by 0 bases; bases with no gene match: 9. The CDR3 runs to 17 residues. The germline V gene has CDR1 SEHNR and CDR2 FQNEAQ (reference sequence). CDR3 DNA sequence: TGTGCCAGCAGCTTAGCCGGGACAGGGGGCGTTTTGAGAAAACTGTTTTTT. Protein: CASSLAGTGGVLRKLFF.

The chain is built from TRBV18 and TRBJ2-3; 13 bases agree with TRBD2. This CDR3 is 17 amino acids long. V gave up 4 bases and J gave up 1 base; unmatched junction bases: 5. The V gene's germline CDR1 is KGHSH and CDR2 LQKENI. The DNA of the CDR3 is TGTGCCAGCTCACAAGGGACTAGCGGGATTGGCACAGATACGCAGTATTTT. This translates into CASSQGTSGIGTDTQYF.

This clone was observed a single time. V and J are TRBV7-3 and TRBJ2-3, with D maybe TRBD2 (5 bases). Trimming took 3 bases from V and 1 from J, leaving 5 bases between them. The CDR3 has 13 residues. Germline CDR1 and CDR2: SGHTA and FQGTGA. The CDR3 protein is CASSFSGTDTQYF. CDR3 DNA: TGTGCCAGCAGCTTTAGCGGCACAGATACGCAGTATTTT.

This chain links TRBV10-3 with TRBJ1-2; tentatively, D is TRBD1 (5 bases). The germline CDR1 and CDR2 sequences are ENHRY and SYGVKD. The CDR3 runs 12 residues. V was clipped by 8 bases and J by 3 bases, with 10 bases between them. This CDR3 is CAIAPRDYGYTF. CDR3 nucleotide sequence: TGTGCCATCGCCCCCAGGGACTATGGCTACACCTTC.

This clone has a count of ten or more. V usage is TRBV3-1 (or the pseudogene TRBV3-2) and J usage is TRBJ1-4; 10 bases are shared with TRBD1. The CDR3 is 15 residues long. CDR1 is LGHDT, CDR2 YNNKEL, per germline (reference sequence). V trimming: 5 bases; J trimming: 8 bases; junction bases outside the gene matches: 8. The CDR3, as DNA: TGTGCCAGCAGCAACCGGGACAGGGGAGGGGAAAAACTGTTTTTT. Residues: CASSNRDRGGEKLFF.

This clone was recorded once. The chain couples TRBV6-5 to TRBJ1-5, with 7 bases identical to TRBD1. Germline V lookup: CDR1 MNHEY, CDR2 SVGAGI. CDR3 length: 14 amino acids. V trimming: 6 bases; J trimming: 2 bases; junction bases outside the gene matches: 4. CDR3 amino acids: CASSSQGGNQPQHF. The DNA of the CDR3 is TGTGCCAGCAGCTCTCAGGGGGGCAATCAGCCCCAGCATTTT.

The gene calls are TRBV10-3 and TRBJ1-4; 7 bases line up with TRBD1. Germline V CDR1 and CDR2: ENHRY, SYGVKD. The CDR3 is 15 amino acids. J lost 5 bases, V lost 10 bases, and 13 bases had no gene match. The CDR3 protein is CATRNSQGGNEKLFF. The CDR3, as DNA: TGTGCCACCCGCAACTCGCAGGGGGGAAATGAAAAACTGTTTTTT.

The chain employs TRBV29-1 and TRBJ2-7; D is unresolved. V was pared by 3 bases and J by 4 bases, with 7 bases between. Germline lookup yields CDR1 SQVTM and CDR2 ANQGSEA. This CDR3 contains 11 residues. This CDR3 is CSVDLSYEQYF. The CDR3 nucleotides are TGCAGCGTTGATCTATCTTACGAGCAGTACTTC.

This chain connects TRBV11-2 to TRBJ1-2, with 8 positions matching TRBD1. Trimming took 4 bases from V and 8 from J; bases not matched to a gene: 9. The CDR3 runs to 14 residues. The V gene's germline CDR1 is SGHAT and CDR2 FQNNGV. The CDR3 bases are TGTGCCAGCAGCTACCCGGACAGGGAGAGCGGCTACACCTTC. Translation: CASSYPDRESGYTF.

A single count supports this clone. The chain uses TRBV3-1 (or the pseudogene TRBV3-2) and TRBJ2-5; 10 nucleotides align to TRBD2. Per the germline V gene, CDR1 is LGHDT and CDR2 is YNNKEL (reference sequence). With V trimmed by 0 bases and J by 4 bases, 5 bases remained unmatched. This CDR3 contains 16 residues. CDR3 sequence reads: CASSQDSTSGVETQYF. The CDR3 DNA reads TGTGCCAGCAGCCAAGATAGTACTAGCGGGGTAGAGACCCAGTACTTC.

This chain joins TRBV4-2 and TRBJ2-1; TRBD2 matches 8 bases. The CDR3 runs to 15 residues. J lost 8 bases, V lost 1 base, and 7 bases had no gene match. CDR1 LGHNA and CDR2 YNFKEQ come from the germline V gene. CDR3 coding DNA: TGTGCCAGCAGCCAAGCCCAACTAGCGGCCGATGAGCAGTTCTTC. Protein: CASSQAQLAADEQFF.

For the CDR3, the DNA is TGTGCCAGTACCCCCTCGTTAGTTATGAACACTGAAGCTTTCTTT. This gives the protein CASTPSLVMNTEAFF. This chain connects TRBV19 to TRBJ1-1; no firm D call. CDR3 length: 15 residues. Germline CDR1 and CDR2: LNHDA and SQIVND (reference sequence). The V gene lost 7 bases and the J gene lost 0 bases, with 15 bases spanning the gap.

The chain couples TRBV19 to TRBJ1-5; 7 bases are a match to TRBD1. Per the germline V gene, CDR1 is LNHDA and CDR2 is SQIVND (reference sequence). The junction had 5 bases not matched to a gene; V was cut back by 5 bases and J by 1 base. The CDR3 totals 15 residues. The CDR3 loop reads CASSPYRGSNQPQHF. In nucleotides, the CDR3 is TGTGCCAGTAGTCCATACAGGGGAAGCAATCAGCCCCAGCATTTT.